The present TCR beta chain was sequenced within a study of response to subunit inactivated influenza vaccine. Germline V gene sequence: CDR1 SGHDN, CDR2 FVKESK. V was pared by 4 bases and J by 4 bases, with 10 bases between. This CDR3 is 13 amino acids long. A remark on this clonotype: Since the CDR3 does not end with the conserved phenylalanine or tryptophan, this likely comes from a read error.

In TCRdb, the RT-PCR reads were re-called with MiXCR into one record per CDR3 protein. The sample comprises more than 450,000 distinct CDR3 sequences, 10% to 12% of which are singletons, and about 10% rests with the top ten. These data were also filed under a second study, of T cells expressing NK-cell markers. That work adds: UMIs were included in TCR beta cDNA generated by 5'RACE template switching.

The material sequenced was PBMCs from blood, taken on the day of vaccination. The chain joins TRBV14 to TRBJ1-2; TRBD1 might be the D (5 bases). This TCR came from a man aged 50-59 years who received an inactivated influenza vaccine. The CDR3 here is CASSPGRTYGYTC. DNA for the CDR3: TGTGCCAGCAGCCCGGGACGGACCTATGGCTACACCTGC.